A selection of T cell receptor beta chains follows, all from one sample in a study of T cell changes during pregnancy in multiple sclerosis. The table came from immunoSEQ multiplex PCR; TCRdb's copy has only in-frame clones and leaves some out. The data contain approximately 66,000 clones, roughly nine tenths of them singletons. The material sequenced was CD8+ T cells from peripheral blood mononuclear cells, taken before pregnancy. The receptors shown here come from a female donor with multiple sclerosis, enrolled in a pregnancy study. Each CDR3 is given with its conserved first and last residue. Each record gives: J gene, D gene, V gene, CDR3 DNA, CDR3 protein. D genes are given only for firm matches.

>TRBJ2-1|.|TRBV29-1
TGCAGCGTTGAGACAGACAATGAGCAGTTCTTC
CSVETDNEQFF
>TRBJ2-7|.|TRBV4-2
TGTGCCAGCAGCCAAGATTCTGTCGGTAGCTCCTACGAGCAGTACTTC
CASSQDSVGSSYEQYF
>TRBJ2-2|TRBD1|TRBV4-1
TGCGCCAGCACCCAGGGGGCCACCGGGGAGCTGTTTTTT
CASTQGATGELFF
>TRBJ2-3|.|TRBV5-4
TGTGCCAGCAGCCCGGAGAGCACAGATACGCAGTATTTT
CASSPESTDTQYF
>TRBJ2-1|TRBD2|TRBV7-8
TGTGCCAGCAGCTTAGGGGCTGGCGGGGGGAAGGATGAGCAGTTCTTC
CASSLGAGGGKDEQFF
>TRBJ2-5|TRBD2|TRBV6-5
TGTGCCAGCAGTTGGGGTAGCGGGAGGCAAGAGACCCAGTACTTC
CASSWGSGRQETQYF
>TRBJ2-7|TRBD2|TRBV6-5
TGTGCCAGCAGTCTAGCGGGGGGCTACGAGCAGTACTTC
CASSLAGGYEQYF
>TRBJ2-3|.|TRBV19
TGTGCCAGTAGTATTGCTTACGGCCGGGAGGATACGCAGTATTTT
CASSIAYGREDTQYF
>TRBJ2-3|TRBD1|TRBV2
TGTGCCAGCATCGGGACAGCGCCCGATGATACGCAGTATTTT
CASIGTAPDDTQYF
>TRBJ1-4|TRBD1|TRBV2
TGTGCCAGCAGTGACCCGGGACAGGGAATGGGTAATGAAAAACTGTTTTTT
CASSDPGQGMGNEKLFF
>TRBJ1-2|.|TRBV18
TGTGCCAGCTCACCAGAGGGCAGGGGCGATCCTAACTATGGCTACACCTTC
CASSPEGRGDPNYGYTF
>TRBJ1-2|TRBD1|TRBV7-8
TGTGCCAGCAGCTTAGCGGGACAGGGTAATGGCTACACCTTC
CASSLAGQGNGYTF
>TRBJ1-2|TRBD1|TRBV4-1
TGCGCCAGCAGCCAAACACGGGACAGCTATGGCTACACCTTC
CASSQTRDSYGYTF
>TRBJ2-7|TRBD1|TRBV5-1
TGCGCCAGCAGCTTCCGACAGGGAGCCGCCTACGAGCAGTACTTC
CASSFRQGAAYEQYF
>TRBJ1-1|.|TRBV29-1
TGCAGCGTTGACCAGGGCAACACTGAAGCTTTCTTT
CSVDQGNTEAFF
>TRBJ2-5|.|TRBV6-5
TGTGCCAGCAGTTGGGGGGGCGAGGGGCAAGAGACCCAGTACTTC
CASSWGGEGQETQYF
>TRBJ1-6|TRBD1|TRBV4-1
TGCGCCAGCAGCCAGCCCGGGACAGACAGAAATTCACCCCTCCACTTT
CASSQPGTDRNSPLHF
>TRBJ2-1|TRBD2|TRBV5-1
TGCGCCAGCAGGACCGGGACTATGGACAATGAGCAGTTCTTC
CASRTGTMDNEQFF
>TRBJ1-3|TRBD1|TRBV7-8
TGTGCCAGCAGCCCGGGACAGGGCGCTGGAAACACCATATATTTT
CASSPGQGAGNTIYF
>TRBJ2-1|TRBD1|TRBV6-5
TGTGCCAGCACAGACAGGGGGGCAGGGAATGAGCAGTTCTTC
CASTDRGAGNEQFF
>TRBJ1-2|.|TRBV25-1
TGTGCCAGCAGTGTCTCGGGTTTTGGCTATGGCTACACCTTC
CASSVSGFGYGYTF
>TRBJ2-7|.|TRBV5-6
TGTGCCAGCAGCCACTCCTACGAGCAGTACTTC
CASSHSYEQYF